Listed below are T cell receptor beta chains from one sample, sequenced in a study of radiation and T cells in renal cell carcinoma. Sequencing used immunoSEQ multiplex PCR; TCRdb keeps in-frame clones, though not all of them. The sample yields approximately 150,000 clones, approximately 86% seen once. The sample was blood, taken from a patient whose treatment included radiotherapy and nephrectomy. The receptors shown here come from a woman in her forties or fifties with renal cell carcinoma. Both conserved end residues are part of each CDR3. Each record gives: clone size, V gene, J gene, D gene, CDR3 DNA, CDR3 protein. The D gene is left open where the match is weak. Not every row has a clone size; where given, it reads once, few, many or a size class.

.,TRBV6-5,TRBJ2-1,.,TGTGCCAGCAGTTACTCTGCACCGTCATTCGATGAGCAGTTCTTC,CASSYSAPSFDEQFF
.,TRBV18,TRBJ2-1,.,TGTGCCAGCACAACCGGGACCTCCAATGAGCAGTTCTTC,CASTTGTSNEQFF
.,TRBV9,TRBJ1-3,.,TGTGCCAGCAAGGGACACCGAAAAAACACCATATATTTT,CASKGHRKNTIYF
.,TRBV14,TRBJ1-2,.,TGTGCCAGCAGCCAAGGAGGGGTTCCTGGCTACACCTTC,CASSQGGVPGYTF
.,TRBV27,TRBJ2-7,.,TGTGCCAGCAGCCCGGGAGACAGACACTACGAGCAGTACTTC,CASSPGDRHYEQYF
.,TRBV18,TRBJ2-2,.,TGTGCCAGCTCACCCGGGCTAGCGCAGAACACCGGGGAGCTGTTTTTT,CASSPGLAQNTGELFF
.,TRBV5-1,TRBJ1-1,.,TGCGCCAGCAGCTTGGCCGGAGGGGCCGGGACTGAAGCTTTCTTT,CASSLAGGAGTEAFF
.,TRBV5-4,TRBJ2-4,.,TGTGCCAGCAGTCCAAAACGGGCCCTGGCCAAAAACATTCAGTACTTC,CASSPKRALAKNIQYF
once,TRBV28,TRBJ1-2,.,TGTGCCAGCAGCGCCGCAGGGAATGGCTACACCTTC,CASSAAGNGYTF
.,TRBV20-1,TRBJ1-1,TRBD1,TGCAGCCACAGGGGGGAGACTGAAGCTTTCTTT,CSHRGETEAFF
.,TRBV10-1,TRBJ2-4,.,TGCGCCAGCAGTGAGTCGTTATTAAACATTCAGTACTTC,CASSESLLNIQYF
.,TRBV28,TRBJ2-1,.,TGTGCCAACGAGACAGAGCAGTTCTTC,CANETEQFF
.,TRBV28,TRBJ1-5,.,TGTGCCAGCAGTCCCACAATCGGTCAGCCCCAGCATTTT,CASSPTIGQPQHF
.,TRBV6-1,TRBJ1-2,.,TGTGCCAGCAGTGATTTAGGGGGGACTAACTATGGCTACACCTTC,CASSDLGGTNYGYTF
once,TRBV28,TRBJ1-2,TRBD1,TGTGCCAGCAGGCGGATCACAGGGGCCTCCTCCTATGGCTACACCTTC,CASRRITGASSYGYTF
once,TRBV6-5,TRBJ2-3,.,TGTGCCAGCAGTTACTCTAGCCTACTGACAGATACGCAGTATTTT,CASSYSSLLTDTQYF
.,TRBV27,TRBJ2-2,TRBD2,TGTGCCAGCAGTCCCCGACTAGCGGGAGGGCCTTCGAACACCGGGGAGCTGTTTTTT,CASSPRLAGGPSNTGELFF
.,TRBV7-2,TRBJ2-5,TRBD1,TGTGCCAGCAGCTTGGACAGGGGGCGTTCTTGGGAGACCCAGTACTTC,CASSLDRGRSWETQYF
.,TRBV4-1,TRBJ2-2,.,TGCGCCAGCAGCCCTCCGGTTGACACCGGGGAGCTGTTTTTT,CASSPPVDTGELFF
.,TRBV4-3,TRBJ2-1,.,TGCGCCAGCAGCCAAGATAGAACAGAGTCGCTTGAGCAGTTCTTC,CASSQDRTESLEQFF
.,TRBV4-1,TRBJ2-1,.,TGCGCCAGCAGCCGCGACTATTTCTCCTACAATGAGCAGTTCTTC,CASSRDYFSYNEQFF
.,TRBV29-1,TRBJ2-3,TRBD2,TGCAGCGCCGTCGCGAGCGGGGTCACAGATACGCAGTATTTT,CSAVASGVTDTQYF
.,TRBV7-2,TRBJ1-1,.,TGTGCCAGCAGCTATTACCGGGGGACTGAAGCTTTCTTT,CASSYYRGTEAFF
.,TRBV19,TRBJ1-2,.,TGTGCCAGTAGTTCTACGGCGGTTGGCTATGGCTACACCTTC,CASSSTAVGYGYTF
.,TRBV18,TRBJ2-1,TRBD2,TGTGCCAGCTCACCCGGACTAGCGGGGTCTAGGGGTGATGAGCAGTTCTTC,CASSPGLAGSRGDEQFF
.,TRBV19,TRBJ1-2,.,TGTGCCAGTAGCATGGAGTTAGTGACGGGTGGCTACACCTTC,CASSMELVTGGYTF
.,TRBV7-9,TRBJ1-5,.,TGTGCCAGCAGCACCAACAGGGAAAGACAGCCCCAGCATTTT,CASSTNRERQPQHF
.,TRBV5-1,TRBJ2-2,TRBD1,TGCGCCAGCAGCTTGGATTCACCGGGACAGGGCACCGGGGAGCTGTTTTTT,CASSLDSPGQGTGELFF
.,TRBV2,TRBJ1-5,TRBD1,TGTGCCAGCAGTGAAAGGGACAGGTCCCAGCCCCAGCATTTT,CASSERDRSQPQHF
.,TRBV6-5,TRBJ2-7,.,TGTGCCAGCAGCTCCAGCGGCACCTACGAGCAGTACTTC,CASSSSGTYEQYF
.,TRBV5-4,TRBJ1-3,TRBD1,TGTGCCAGCAGCTTGGGGACAGGGATCTCTGGAAACACCATATATTTT,CASSLGTGISGNTIYF
.,TRBV6-1,TRBJ2-7,.,TGTGCCAGCAGTGGGGGGTGGGGCCTACGGGAGCAGTACTTC,CASSGGWGLREQYF
.,TRBV5-1,TRBJ2-7,.,TGCGCCAGCAGCTTGGAATCGAGATCGCTCTACGAGCAGTACTTC,CASSLESRSLYEQYF
.,TRBV28,TRBJ2-1,.,TGTGCCAGCAGTCTACTAACCTCAAGGGAGTGGAATGAGCAGTTCTTC,CASSLLTSREWNEQFF
.,TRBV19,TRBJ2-2,.,TGTGCCACCTCCCTGCAAAGTTCGGAGCTGTTTTTT,CATSLQSSELFF
.,TRBV7-2,TRBJ1-3,.,TGTGCCAGCAGCTTAGGGGGGGGACCAAGCTCTGGAAACACCATATATTTT,CASSLGGGPSSGNTIYF